These 8 T cell receptor beta chains came from one sample sequenced in a study of long-term antiretroviral therapy in people with HIV. The assay, immunoSEQ v3.0, was run at survey level. Measured with immunoSEQ multiplex PCR; TCRdb has only the in-frame clones, and not every one. The sample records roughly 19,000 clones, roughly 84% being singletons. Sequencing was performed on unsorted PBMCs, taken less than 2.5 years after starting antiretroviral therapy. The receptor set was obtained from a man aged 35-49 years with HIV.

The J gene is TRBJ2-7, the V gene TRBV9, with 7 nucleotides matching TRBD2. CDR1 is SGDLS and CDR2 is YYNGEE in the germline V gene. The CDR3 runs to 14 residues. Trimming removed 4 bases from V and 2 bases from J; junction bases left unmatched: 6. The CDR3 is CASSYSAGAYEQYF. CDR3 DNA sequence: TGTGCCAGCAGCTACTCGGCGGGAGCCTACGAGCAGTACTTC.

The V and J genes are TRBV7-9 and TRBJ2-7; D is ambiguous. Germline V gene data show CDR1 as SEHNR and CDR2 as FQNEAQ (reference sequence). The V end was cut by 5 bases, the J end by 3 bases, with 29 bases between. The CDR3 has 19 amino acids. Here the CDR3 reads CASSLSVATFLTPVYEQYF. CDR3 sequence (DNA): TGTGCCAGCAGCCTTAGTGTTGCCACGTTCCTAACCCCAGTCTACGAGCAGTACTTC.

V and J are TRBV6-6 and TRBJ2-2; 13 bases agree with TRBD2. The CDR3 extends over 15 amino acids. The germline V gene encodes CDR1 MNHNY and CDR2 SVGAGI (reference sequence). V shed 6 bases, J shed 4 bases, and the junction held 2 bases outside the gene matches. CDR3 in amino acids: CASRGTSGVTGELFF. The CDR3, as DNA: TGTGCCAGCAGGGGGACTAGCGGGGTCACCGGGGAGCTGTTTTTT.

This clone was seen a few times. The rearrangement uses TRBV7-3 and TRBJ2-2; 7 bases are shared with TRBD1. Germline V lookup: CDR1 SGHTA, CDR2 FQGTGA. This CDR3 contains 15 residues. Germline trimming cut 3 bases from V and 3 bases from J; bases unmatched to any gene: 4. The CDR3 bases are TGTGCCAGCAGCTTCACAGGGGACGACACCGGGGAGCTGTTTTTT. Translation gives CASSFTGDDTGELFF.

This clone was detected once. The genes are TRBV5-8 and TRBJ1-1; D is undetermined. Deletions cut 1 base from V and 4 bases from J, with 8 bases between. Germline V CDR1 and CDR2: SGHTS, YDEGEE. The CDR3 is made up of 13 amino acids. CDR3 sequence: CASSLRRFTEAFF. CDR3 in DNA: TGTGCCAGCAGCTTGCGAAGATTCACTGAAGCTTTCTTT. The whole variable domain, remainder taken from reference TRBV5-8 and TRBJ1-1, is EAGVTQSPTHLIKTRGQQATLRCSPISGHTSVYWYQQALGLGLQFLLWYDEGEERNRGNFPPRFSGRQFPNYSSELNVNALELEDSALYLCASSLRRFTEAFFGQGTRLTVV.

The CDR3 DNA reads TGTGCCAGCAGCTTAAGAAGTCTGGGCGGGAGCTACAATGAGCAGTTCTTC. Translated, it gives CASSLRSLGGSYNEQFF. V usage is TRBV13 and J usage is TRBJ2-1; TRBD2 agrees at 7 bases. Per germline, CDR1 PRHDT and CDR2 FYEKMQ (reference sequence). This CDR3 is 17 amino acids long. Trimming removed 2 bases from V and 3 bases from J; junction bases left unmatched: 10.

The chain employs TRBV5-6 and TRBJ2-7; no definite D call. Germline lookup yields CDR1 SGHDT and CDR2 YYEEEE. V dropped 4 bases and J dropped 6 bases, with 23 bases sitting between them. The CDR3 is 16 residues long. The CDR3, as DNA: TGTGCCAGCAGCCTGGGTCCCCGTTCGGAACCGAGCGAGCAGTACTTC. Residues: CASSLGPRSEPSEQYF. The full variable domain, its missing parts supplied by reference TRBV5-6 and TRBJ2-7, is DAGVTQSPTHLIKTRGQQVTLRCSPKSGHDTVSWYQQALGQGPQFIFQYYEEEERQRGNFPDRFSGHQFPNYSSELNVNALLLGDSALYLCASSLGPRSEPSEQYFGPGTRLTVT.

This clone was detected only once. This chain joins TRBV7-3 and TRBJ1-1; 8 bases align to TRBD1. Germline V gene sequence: CDR1 SGHTA, CDR2 FQGTGA. V was clipped by 6 bases and J by 3 bases; unmatched bases: 9. This CDR3 region has 15 residues. The CDR3 sequence is CASSLEGQADTEAFF. The DNA of the CDR3 is TGTGCCAGCAGTCTCGAGGGACAGGCGGACACTGAAGCTTTCTTT.